Listed below are T cell receptor beta chains from one sample, sequenced in a study of blood T cell repertoires in COVID-19. Assay used: immunoSEQ multiplex PCR; TCRdb lists only in-frame clones, some missing. The sample contains 150,000 to 180,000 clones, roughly nine tenths of which appear only once. The sequenced sample consisted of peripheral blood. These receptors all stem from a man aged 45 to 65 with acute or convalescent COVID-19. CDR3s include the opening cysteine and the closing phenylalanine or tryptophan. D genes are given only for firm matches. Size tells how often a clone was seen (once, few, many) or the class of an expanded clone, and some rows leave it out.

TRBV7-3	-	TRBJ2-5	-	CASSFSVGETQYF	TGTGCCAGCAGCTTCAGCGTCGGAGAGACCCAGTACTTC
TRBV7-9	once	TRBJ1-6	-	CASRGGGQTNSPLHF	TGTGCCAGCAGGGGTGGGGGACAAACTAATTCACCCCTCCACTTT
TRBV15	-	TRBJ2-7	-	CATSRGLVGEQYF	TGTGCCACCAGCAGAGGTTTAGTCGGCGAGCAGTACTTC
TRBV5-1	-	TRBJ1-4	-	CASSLDGSGLGSEKLFF	TGCGCCAGCAGCTTGGATGGGTCAGGACTTGGGAGTGAAAAACTGTTTTTT
TRBV15	-	TRBJ2-1	TRBD2	CATSRGGGYGTFF	TGTGCCACCAGCAGGGGGGGAGGGTACGGCACGTTCTTC
TRBV28	-	TRBJ1-4	TRBD1	CASSFLQGGGEKLFF	TGTGCCAGCAGTTTCCTCCAGGGGGGAGGAGAAAAACTGTTTTTT
TRBV5-1	-	TRBJ2-5	-	CASSLAGGETQYF	TGCGCCAGCAGCTTGGCAGGGGGGGAGACCCAGTACTTC
TRBV5-1	-	TRBJ1-2	TRBD1	CASSSTGEGGYTF	TGCGCCAGCAGCTCCACAGGGGAAGGGGGCTACACCTTC
TRBV11-2	-	TRBJ1-5	-	CASSLDREGSQPQHF	TGTGCCAGCAGCTTAGATCGGGAAGGTAGTCAGCCCCAGCATTTT
TRBV18	-	TRBJ1-1	TRBD1	CASSSGQGGTEAFF	TGTGCCAGCTCATCCGGACAGGGCGGCACTGAAGCTTTCTTT
TRBV10-3	-	TRBJ2-5	TRBD2	CAISEAGLAGTPYQETQYF	TGTGCCATCAGTGAGGCGGGACTAGCGGGGACCCCGTACCAAGAGACCCAGTACTTC
TRBV6-5	-	TRBJ1-5	TRBD1	CASNRQGAVNQPQHF	TGTGCCAGCAATAGACAGGGGGCGGTCAATCAGCCCCAGCATTTT
TRBV7-2	once	TRBJ2-5	-	CASSLVGYVTAADF	TGTGCCAGCAGCTTAGTGGGTTACGTGACTGCAGCGGACTTC
TRBV7-9	-	TRBJ1-2	-	CASSSDRDYGYTF	TGTGCCAGCAGCTCCGACAGAGACTATGGCTACACCTTC
TRBV5-1	-	TRBJ2-7	TRBD2	CASSLTTSGIYEQYF	TGCGCCAGCAGCTTGACCACTAGCGGGATCTACGAGCAGTACTTC
TRBV28	-	TRBJ1-2	-	CASSPLADLYYGYTF	TGTGCCAGCAGCCCTCTTGCGGATTTATACTATGGCTACACCTTC
TRBV15	-	TRBJ2-5	-	CATSRDRGGGVETQYF	TGTGCCACCAGCAGAGATCGGGGTGGAGGGGTCGAGACCCAGTACTTC
TRBV28	once	TRBJ2-3	TRBD2	CASSLALAGGEDTQYF	TGTGCCAGCAGTTTAGCGCTAGCGGGAGGGGAAGATACGCAGTATTTT
TRBV20-1	-	TRBJ2-7	-	CSAREPYEQYF	TGCAGTGCTAGGGAGCCCTACGAGCAGTACTTC
TRBV27	-	TRBJ2-1	TRBD2	CASSLLTSGGAYEQFF	TGTGCCAGCAGTCTCTTGACTAGCGGGGGGGCCTATGAGCAGTTCTTC
TRBV9	once	TRBJ2-3	-	CASSKILKEPTDTQYF	TGTGCCAGCAGCAAAATTTTGAAGGAGCCCACAGATACGCAGTATTTT
TRBV28	-	TRBJ1-4	TRBD1	CASSRTGGEKLFF	TGTGCCAGCAGTCGGACAGGGGGTGAAAAACTGTTTTTT
TRBV5-1	-	TRBJ2-2	-	CASSLAQGSTGELFF	TGCGCCAGCAGCTTGGCACAGGGCTCCACCGGGGAGCTGTTTTTT
TRBV29-1	-	TRBJ2-1	-	CSVDLPTSSYEQFF	TGCAGCGTTGATCTCCCGACTAGTTCGTATGAGCAGTTCTTC
TRBV4-3	-	TRBJ1-3	-	CASSQAQGGRNTIYF	TGCGCCAGCAGCCAAGCACAGGGAGGGCGAAACACCATATATTTT
TRBV5-6	once	TRBJ1-6	-	CASSFGSDTHNSPLHF	TGTGCCAGCAGCTTTGGTTCGGACACTCATAATTCACCCCTCCACTTT
TRBV18	few	TRBJ2-3	-	CASSYRIEDTQYF	TGTGCCAGCTCATACAGGATCGAGGATACGCAGTATTTT
TRBV11-2	-	TRBJ2-5	-	CASSLQGIETQYF	TGTGCCAGCAGTCTACAGGGAATAGAGACCCAGTACTTC
TRBV2	-	TRBJ1-5	-	CASSEAGSGVQPQHF	TGTGCCAGCAGTGAAGCCGGCTCAGGCGTTCAGCCCCAGCATTTT
TRBV5-8	-	TRBJ2-3	-	CASSFLAGANTDTQYF	TGTGCCAGCAGCTTTTTGGCGGGGGCTAACACAGATACGCAGTATTTT
TRBV30	-	TRBJ2-1	-	CAWSAGKLSYNEQFF	TGTGCCTGGAGTGCGGGAAAACTCTCCTACAATGAGCAGTTCTTC
TRBV10-3	-	TRBJ2-1	TRBD2	CAISGGLAGKGNEQFF	TGTGCCATCAGCGGGGGACTAGCGGGAAAAGGCAATGAGCAGTTCTTC
TRBV3-1/TRBV3-2	-	TRBJ2-5	TRBD2	CASSQAGAGDETQYF	TGTGCCAGCAGCCAAGCTGGGGCGGGAGACGAGACCCAGTACTTC
TRBV11-2	-	TRBJ1-5	-	CASSRGRGGQPQHF	TGTGCCAGCAGCCGGGGGAGGGGTGGTCAGCCCCAGCATTTT
TRBV11-2	-	TRBJ1-5	-	CASSFSSNQPQHF	TGTGCCAGCAGCTTTAGTAGCAATCAGCCCCAGCATTTT
TRBV4-2	-	TRBJ2-5	TRBD1	CASSQDRGTGLTQYF	TGTGCCAGCAGCCAGGACCGCGGGACAGGGCTGACCCAGTACTTC
TRBV28	-	TRBJ1-4	TRBD1	CASSRRSQGAGEKLFF	TGTGCCAGCAGTCGCCGTTCACAGGGGGCGGGAGAAAAACTGTTTTTT
TRBV4-1	-	TRBJ1-6	-	CASSQTAAKSPRSPLHF	TGCGCCAGCAGCCAAACCGCCGCGAAGTCTCCGAGGTCACCCCTCCACTTT
TRBV19	-	TRBJ1-5	-	CASSKNRDHQPQHF	TGTGCCAGTAGCAAAAACAGGGACCATCAGCCCCAGCATTTT
TRBV29-1	-	TRBJ1-5	-	CSVAGNSNQPQHF	TGCAGCGTTGCGGGGAATAGCAATCAGCCCCAGCATTTT
TRBV3-1/TRBV3-2	-	TRBJ1-1	TRBD1	CASSPGTGGWNTEAFF	TGTGCCAGCAGCCCGGGGACAGGGGGCTGGAACACTGAAGCTTTCTTT
TRBV28	-	TRBJ2-7	-	CASSDKPEEQYF	TGTGCCAGCAGTGATAAACCGGAGGAGCAGTACTTC
TRBV4-2	-	TRBJ2-7	TRBD2	CASSQELSGGSYEQYF	TGTGCCAGCAGCCAAGAACTTAGCGGGGGCTCCTACGAGCAGTACTTC
TRBV2	-	TRBJ1-6	-	CASRATAYNSPLHF	TGTGCCAGCAGAGCGACAGCTTATAATTCACCCCTCCACTTT
TRBV7-2	-	TRBJ2-3	-	CASSQDRPDTQYF	TGTGCCAGCAGCCAAGACAGGCCAGATACGCAGTATTTT
TRBV30	-	TRBJ1-4	-	CAWSVSRIGEKLFF	TGTGCCTGGAGTGTTTCCAGGATTGGTGAAAAACTGTTTTTT
TRBV28	-	TRBJ1-4	-	CASSFFSSGEKLFF	TGTGCCAGCAGTTTCTTTAGCTCGGGTGAAAAACTGTTTTTT
TRBV9	-	TRBJ2-1	TRBD2	CASSVGTTNEQFF	TGTGCCAGCAGCGTGGGGACTACCAATGAGCAGTTCTTC
TRBV27	-	TRBJ1-3	-	CASSLSLSSGNTIYF	TGTGCCAGCAGTTTATCGCTCAGCTCTGGAAACACCATATATTTT
TRBV3-1/TRBV3-2	-	TRBJ2-3	TRBD1	CASSQEGGQSTDTQYF	TGTGCCAGCAGCCAAGAAGGGGGACAGAGCACAGATACGCAGTATTTT
TRBV7-9	-	TRBJ1-2	TRBD1	CASSLGQSRGTF	TGTGCCAGCAGCCTGGGACAGTCTCGGGGCACCTTC
TRBV28	-	TRBJ1-5	-	CASSLGGLLRNQPQHF	TGTGCCAGCAGTTTAGGCGGACTCCTCCGCAATCAGCCCCAGCATTTT
TRBV10-3	-	TRBJ2-3	TRBD2	CAIRGTSGGVGTQYF	TGTGCCATCAGGGGGACTAGCGGGGGTGTAGGTACGCAGTATTTT